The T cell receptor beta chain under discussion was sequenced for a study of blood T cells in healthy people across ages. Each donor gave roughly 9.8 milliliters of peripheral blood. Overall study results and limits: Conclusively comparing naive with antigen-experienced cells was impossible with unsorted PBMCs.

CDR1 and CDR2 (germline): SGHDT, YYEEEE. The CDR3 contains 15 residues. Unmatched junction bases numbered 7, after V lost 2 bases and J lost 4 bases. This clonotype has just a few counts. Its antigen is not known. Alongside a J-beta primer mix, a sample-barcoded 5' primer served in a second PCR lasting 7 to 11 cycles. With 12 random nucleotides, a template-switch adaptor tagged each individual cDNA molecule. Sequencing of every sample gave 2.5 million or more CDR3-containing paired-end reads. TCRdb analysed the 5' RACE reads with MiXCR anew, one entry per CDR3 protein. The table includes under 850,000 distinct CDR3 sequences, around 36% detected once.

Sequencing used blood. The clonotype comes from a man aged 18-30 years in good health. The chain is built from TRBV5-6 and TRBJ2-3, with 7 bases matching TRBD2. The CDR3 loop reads CASSLEGSGPDTQYF. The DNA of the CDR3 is TGTGCCAGCAGCTTAGAGGGTAGCGGGCCAGATACGCAGTATTTT.